This TCR beta chain is drawn from a study of blood T cell repertoires in COVID-19. About the study: PBMCs, B-cell-depleted T cells, or T cells were the source of the cDNA or gDNA that made up the material.

In the source study's methods: From reference gene primer amplification, estimates of nucleated cell counts were derived. Some clones are missing from TCRdb's copy, which holds only in-frame ones; the method was immunoSEQ multiplex PCR. V and J calls and clone size are given by that table; D and trimming were obtained from the DNA. The sample has under 75,000 clones, around 86% seen once. The clonotype comes from a woman aged 80 or over with active or convalescent COVID-19. Sequenced: peripheral blood.

The CDR3 loop is CASSAGQGSEAFF. The CDR3 coding sequence is TGTGCCAGCAGCGCCGGACAGGGATCTGAAGCTTTCTTT. This sequence joins TRBV9 and TRBJ1-1; 8 bases are shared with TRBD1. Per the germline V gene, CDR1 is SGDLS and CDR2 is YYNGEE. V dropped 3 bases and J dropped 6; count of bases not matched to a gene: 4. CDR3 length equals 13 residues.